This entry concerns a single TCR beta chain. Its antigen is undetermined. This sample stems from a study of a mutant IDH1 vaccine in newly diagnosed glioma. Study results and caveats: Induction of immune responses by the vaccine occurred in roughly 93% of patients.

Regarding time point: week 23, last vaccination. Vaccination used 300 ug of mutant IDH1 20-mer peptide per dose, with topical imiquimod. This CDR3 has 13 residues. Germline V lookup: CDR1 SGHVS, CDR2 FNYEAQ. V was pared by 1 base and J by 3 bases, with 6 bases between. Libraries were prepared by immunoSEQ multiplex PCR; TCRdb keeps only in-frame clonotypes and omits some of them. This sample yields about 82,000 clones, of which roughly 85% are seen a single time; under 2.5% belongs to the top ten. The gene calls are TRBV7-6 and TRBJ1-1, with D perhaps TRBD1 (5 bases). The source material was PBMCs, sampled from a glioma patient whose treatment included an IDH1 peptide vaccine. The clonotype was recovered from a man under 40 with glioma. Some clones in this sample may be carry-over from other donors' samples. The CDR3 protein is CASSLVGDTEAFF. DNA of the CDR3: TGTGCCAGCAGCTTAGTGGGGGACACTGAAGCTTTCTTT. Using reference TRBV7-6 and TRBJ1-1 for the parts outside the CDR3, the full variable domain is GAGVSQSPRYKVTKRGQDVALRCDPISGHVSLYWYRQALGQGPEFLTYFNYEAQQDKSGLPNDRFSAERPEGSISTLTIQRTEQRDSAMYRCASSLVGDTEAFFGQGTRLTVV.